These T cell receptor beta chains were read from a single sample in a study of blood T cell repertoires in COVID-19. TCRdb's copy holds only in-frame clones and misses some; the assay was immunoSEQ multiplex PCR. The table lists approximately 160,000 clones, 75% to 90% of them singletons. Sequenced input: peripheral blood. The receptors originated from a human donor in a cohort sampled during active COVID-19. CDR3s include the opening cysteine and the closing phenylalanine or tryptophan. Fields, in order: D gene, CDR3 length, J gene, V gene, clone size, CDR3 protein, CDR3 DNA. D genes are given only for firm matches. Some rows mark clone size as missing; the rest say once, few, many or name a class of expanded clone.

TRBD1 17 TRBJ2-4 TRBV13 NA CASSFQKQGLAKNIQYF TGTGCCAGCAGCTTCCAAAAACAGGGGTTAGCCAAAAACATTCAGTACTTC
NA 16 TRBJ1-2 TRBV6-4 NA CASSIRGGSRPDGYTF TGTGCCAGCAGTATACGCGGCGGCAGTCGACCGGATGGCTACACCTTC
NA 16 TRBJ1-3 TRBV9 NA CASSPNPTLTGNTIYF TGTGCCAGCAGCCCAAACCCTACCCTCACTGGAAACACCATATATTTT
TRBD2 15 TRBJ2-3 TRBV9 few CASSVGDYYTDTQYF TGTGCCAGCAGCGTAGGGGACTACTACACAGATACGCAGTATTTT
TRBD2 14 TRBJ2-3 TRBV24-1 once CATNAGGPGDTQYF TGTGCCACCAACGCGGGAGGCCCGGGAGATACGCAGTATTTT
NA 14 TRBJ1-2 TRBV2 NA CASRDTGTNYGYTF TGTGCCAGCAGAGACACAGGGACCAACTATGGCTACACCTTC
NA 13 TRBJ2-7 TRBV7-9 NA CASSLDSPSEQYF TGTGCCAGCAGCTTAGACTCCCCGTCGGAGCAGTACTTC
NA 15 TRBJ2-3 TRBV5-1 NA CASSDRPGNTDTQYF TGCGCCAGCAGCGATAGACCGGGGAACACAGATACGCAGTATTTT
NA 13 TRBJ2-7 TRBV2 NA CASRETESYEQYF TGTGCCAGCAGGGAGACAGAGTCCTACGAGCAGTACTTC
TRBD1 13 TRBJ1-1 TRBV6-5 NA CASRPGTGTEAFF TGTGCCAGCAGGCCCGGGACAGGCACTGAAGCTTTCTTT
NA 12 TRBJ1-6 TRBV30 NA CAWSVPDSPLHF TGTGCCTGGAGTGTACCGGATTCACCCCTCCACTTT
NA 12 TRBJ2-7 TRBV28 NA CASSLGGYEQYF TGTGCCAGCAGTTTGGGGGGCTACGAGCAGTACTTC
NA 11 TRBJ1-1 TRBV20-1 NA CRGQMNTEAFF TGCAGGGGACAAATGAACACTGAAGCTTTCTTT
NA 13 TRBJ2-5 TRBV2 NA CASSTLPGETQYF TGTGCCAGCAGTACCCTGCCAGGGGAGACCCAGTACTTC
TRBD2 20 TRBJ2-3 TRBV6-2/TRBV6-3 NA CASSPGFGLAGPQSTDTQYF TGTGCCAGCAGCCCAGGGTTTGGACTAGCGGGACCACAATCCACAGATACGCAGTATTTT
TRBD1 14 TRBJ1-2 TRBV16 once CASTSDRDNYGYTF TGTGCCAGCACCTCGGACAGGGATAACTATGGCTACACCTTC
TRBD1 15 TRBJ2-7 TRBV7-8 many CASSAAGTGLGEQYF TGTGCCAGCAGCGCTGCCGGGACAGGGCTCGGTGAGCAGTACTTC
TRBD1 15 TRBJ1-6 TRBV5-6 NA CASSLGTGSNSPLHF TGTGCCAGCAGCTTGGGGACAGGGAGTAATTCACCCCTCCACTTT
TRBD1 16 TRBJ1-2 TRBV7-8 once CASSPQGQGGYYGYTF TGTGCCAGCAGCCCCCAGGGACAGGGGGGTTACTATGGCTACACCTTC
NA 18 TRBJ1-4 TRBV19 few CASSIWDKRRPTNEKLFF TGTGCCAGTAGTATTTGGGACAAACGAAGGCCAACTAATGAAAAACTGTTTTTT
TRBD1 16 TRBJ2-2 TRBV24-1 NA CATSDAGTGSAGELFF TGTGCCACCAGTGACGCCGGGACAGGTTCGGCCGGGGAGCTGTTTTTT
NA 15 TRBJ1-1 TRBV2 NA CASSEELGGNTEAFF TGTGCCAGCAGTGAGGAGCTGGGGGGAAACACTGAAGCTTTCTTT
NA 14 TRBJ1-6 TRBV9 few CASSVVGDNSPLHF TGTGCCAGCAGCGTAGTCGGAGATAATTCACCCCTCCACTTT
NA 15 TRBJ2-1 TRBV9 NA CASSVDSGPYNEQFF TGTGCCAGCAGCGTAGATAGCGGACCCTACAATGAGCAGTTCTTC
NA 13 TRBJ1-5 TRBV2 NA CASSDLQDQPQHF TGTGCCAGCAGTGACCTACAGGATCAGCCCCAGCATTTT
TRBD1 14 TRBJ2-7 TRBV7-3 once CASSPGQGQDEQYF TGTGCCAGCAGCCCAGGACAGGGCCAGGACGAGCAGTACTTC
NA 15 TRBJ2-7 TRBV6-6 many CASSPSGRYPYEQYF TGTGCCAGCAGCCCCTCGGGGAGGTACCCCTACGAGCAGTACTTC
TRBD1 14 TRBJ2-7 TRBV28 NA CASRKRQGSYEQYF TGTGCCAGCAGAAAAAGACAGGGATCCTACGAGCAGTACTTC
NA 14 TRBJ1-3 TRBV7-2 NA CASSLDSGGNTIYF TGTGCCAGCAGCTTAGATTCGGGGGGAAACACCATATATTTT
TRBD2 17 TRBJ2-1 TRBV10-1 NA CASSELGLAGSYNEQFF TGCGCCAGCAGTGAGTTGGGACTAGCGGGATCCTACAATGAGCAGTTCTTC
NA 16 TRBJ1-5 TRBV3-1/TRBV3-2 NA CASSRGAGIGNQPQHF TGTGCCAGCAGCCGGGGCGCAGGGATCGGGAATCAGCCCCAGCATTTT
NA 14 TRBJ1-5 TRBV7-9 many CASTWGGSNQPQHF TGTGCCAGCACCTGGGGGGGGAGCAATCAGCCCCAGCATTTT
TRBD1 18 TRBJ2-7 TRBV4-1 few CASSQLQPRDRDTYEQYF TGCGCCAGCAGCCAACTTCAACCCCGGGACAGGGACACCTACGAGCAGTACTTC
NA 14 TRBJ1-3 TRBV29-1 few CSAAGAASGNTIYF TGCAGCGCCGCAGGGGCAGCCTCTGGAAACACCATATATTTT
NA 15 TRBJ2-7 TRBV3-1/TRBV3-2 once CASSQVWTPSYEQYF TGTGCCAGCAGCCAAGTTTGGACACCTTCCTACGAGCAGTACTTC
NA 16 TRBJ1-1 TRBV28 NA CASSLNQGWSQLEAFF TGTGCCAGCAGTTTAAACCAGGGGTGGTCTCAGCTTGAAGCTTTCTTT
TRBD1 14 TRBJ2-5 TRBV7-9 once CASSLTGDGETQYF TGTGCCAGCAGCCTAACAGGGGACGGGGAGACCCAGTACTTC
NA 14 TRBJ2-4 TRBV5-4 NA CASSLAGAKNIQYF TGTGCCAGCAGCTTGGCAGGAGCCAAAAACATTCAGTACTTC
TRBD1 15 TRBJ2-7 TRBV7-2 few CASSPRQGAISEQYF TGTGCCAGCAGCCCCAGACAGGGGGCGATATCCGAGCAGTACTTC
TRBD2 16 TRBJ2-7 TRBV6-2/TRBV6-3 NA CASSYSPSGSSYEQYF TGTGCCAGCAGTTACTCCCCTAGCGGGAGCTCCTACGAGCAGTACTTC
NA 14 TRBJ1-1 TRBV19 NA CASSLVGLNTEAFF TGTGCCAGTAGTCTGGTGGGCCTAAACACTGAAGCTTTCTTT
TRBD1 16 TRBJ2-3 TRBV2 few CASTLQGALGTDTQYF TGTGCCAGCACCTTACAGGGGGCGCTCGGCACAGATACGCAGTATTTT
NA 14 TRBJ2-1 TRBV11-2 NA CASRGIAGFNEQFF TGTGCCAGCCGCGGGATAGCTGGTTTCAATGAGCAGTTCTTC
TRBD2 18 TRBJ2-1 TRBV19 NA CASHSGGAGGPMGNEQFF TGTGCCAGCCATTCCGGGGGAGCGGGGGGGCCTATGGGCAATGAGCAGTTCTTC
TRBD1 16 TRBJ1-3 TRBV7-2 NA CASSQPGTGQRNTIYF TGTGCCAGCAGCCAACCTGGGACAGGGCAGAGAAACACCATATATTTT
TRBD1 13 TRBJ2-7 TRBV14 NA CASSATTGLEQYF TGTGCCAGCAGCGCAACGACAGGGTTGGAGCAGTACTTC